The 7 T cell receptor beta chains below were found in one sample sequenced in a study of Graves' ophthalmopathy and Graves' hyperthyroidism. Using RNA transcripts, the TCR beta CDR3 regions were amplified. After a first-round RT-PCR with HTBI primers, a second-round multiplex PCR was run. TCRdb used MiXCR to reprocess the multiplex PCR reads, holding one entry per CDR3 protein. Found here are around 1.1 million distinct CDR3 sequences, about two fifths of them singletons; the top ten hold 11%. The sequenced sample was peripheral blood or thyroid tissue (not recorded which). The receptors stem from an adult man with Graves' hyperthyroidism.

This clonotype was counted many times. The chain carries TRBV7-9 and TRBJ1-1; no firm D call. Trimming removed 2 bases at V and 1 base at J, with 8 bases between. The CDR3 totals 14 residues. The germline V gene has CDR1 SEHNR and CDR2 FQNEAQ (reference sequence). This CDR3 is CASSLLAGNTEAFF. CDR3 nucleotides: TGTGCCAGCAGCTTACTGGCGGGGAACACTGAAGCTTTCTTT.

The sample holds many counts of this clonotype. V is TRBV20-1 and J is TRBJ2-7, with D perhaps assigned TRBD1 or TRBD2 (6 bases each). The germline CDR1 and CDR2 sequences are DFQATT and SNEGSKA (reference sequence). V dropped 7 bases and J dropped 2 bases, with 18 bases sitting between them. The CDR3 is 14 residues long. This CDR3 is CSVTGGTPTYEQYF. The CDR3 bases are TGCAGTGTCACAGGCGGGACACCGACCTACGAGCAGTACTTC.

This clonotype was observed a handful of times. The chain carries TRBV7-8 and TRBJ2-7, with 8 positions matching TRBD1. J gave up 3 bases and V 3 bases, and 16 bases lay outside the gene matches. This CDR3 contains 18 residues. Germline V CDR1 and CDR2: SGHVS, FQNEAQ. As DNA, the CDR3 is TGTGCCAGCAGCTTTCCCGCGGGACAGGCCGTACCGAGCTACGAGCAGTACTTC. Its protein product is CASSFPAGQAVPSYEQYF.

This clonotype showed up just a few times. Relative to the germline gene, one junction end is altered; a read error may explain this. This chain uses TRBV11-2 with TRBJ1-3, with D hard to call. CDR1 SGHAT and CDR2 FQNNGV come from the germline V gene. This CDR3 spans 15 amino acids. CDR3 region: CASSLDGRTGNTIYF. CDR3 in DNA: TGTGCCAGCAGCCTAGATGGCCGCACTGGAAACACCATATATTTT.

This clonotype was observed a single time. The V gene is TRBV7-9, the J gene TRBJ2-7; the match to TRBD2 covers 9 bases. Looked up from germline, CDR1 is SEHNR and CDR2 is FQNEAQ (reference sequence). This CDR3 contains 11 residues. DNA of the CDR3: TGTGCCAGCAGCTTAAGGGGGATAGCGGGAGTT. Protein product: CASSLRGIAGV.

The chain employs TRBV6-6 and TRBJ2-5; TRBD2 matches 13 bases. CDR3 size: 15 residues. Per germline, CDR1 MNHNY and CDR2 SVGAGI (reference sequence). V was clipped by 6 bases and J by 2 bases; unmatched bases: 3. The CDR3 region has the DNA TGTGCCAGCAGGGGACTAGCGGGATCACAAGAGACCCAGTACTTC. This gives the protein CASRGLAGSQETQYF.

This rearrangement joins TRBV29-1 to TRBJ1-5, with D hard to call. Between the trimmed V and J ends, which lost 7 bases and 7 bases, there was a span of 8 bases. The CDR3 is 10 amino acids. The germline CDR1 and CDR2 sequences are SQVTM and ANQGSEA. CDR3: CSAGFQPQHF. Here the CDR3 DNA reads TGCAGCGCTGGTTTCCAGCCCCAGCATTTT. The full variable domain, completed using reference TRBV29-1 and TRBJ1-5, is SAVISQKPSRDICQRGTSLTIQCQVDSQVTMMFWYRQQPGQSLTLIATANQGSEATYESGFVIDKFPISRPNLTFSTLTVSNMSPEDSSIYLCSAGFQPQHFGDGTRLSIL.